This TCR beta chain was profiled in a study of cytomegalovirus exposure and HLA in healthy donors. The study, taken as a whole, reports: Clusters of TCRs from the first cohort tended to co-occur in the 120 or so validation repertoires (as a later analysis found). The study put some 150 TCR beta chains on its list as cytomegalovirus-associated.

The CDR3 is made up of 13 amino acids. CDR1 and CDR2 from the germline V gene are MDHEN and SYDVKM. V was clipped by 7 bases and J by 2 bases, with 10 bases between them. This clone has a single count. Its cognate antigen is unknown. TCRdb's table, derived via immunoSEQ multiplex PCR, lists solely in-frame clones and lacks some. The repertoire includes under 130,000 clones, more than 85% of them detected once, and roughly 4.2% sits in the top ten. The specimen was PBMCs. The receptor's source is a woman younger than 30 in good health and CMV-seropositive. This chain uses TRBV28 with TRBJ2-3; D is possibly TRBD2 (5 bases). Written as DNA, the CDR3 is TGTGCCAGCAAGGACTTTGACACAGATACGCAGTATTTT. As protein: CASKDFDTDTQYF.